This record looks at one T cell receptor beta chain sequence and its context. Its antigen is unknown. Here the gene names and germline are mouse. The CDR3 end is not reached by the read, which stops 1 residue before it; the germline J gene fills it in. CDR1 and CDR2 from the germline V gene are FNHDT and SITEND (reference sequence). The CDR3 is made up of 14 amino acids. The V and J ends lost 5 bases and 7 bases respectively, with 16 bases between them. The data are from a study of tissue T cells after allogeneic stem cell transplantation. CDR3 sequences, V/J genes, frequencies and template counts came from survey-depth TCRbeta sequencing. Profiled with immunoSEQ multiplex PCR; TCRdb holds only in-frame clones, not every one. The table includes about 21,000 clones, more than 65% detected once. The study's findings and limits: Across patients, clones rarely overlapped, yet motif clusters were shared tissue-specifically.

The sequenced sample was blood. V usage is TRBV19 and J usage is TRBJ2-1; D is possibly TRBD1 (5 bases). This TCR came from a female BALB/c mouse in good health. The strain's MHC type: H2-d. The DNA read from the CDR3 is TGTGCCAGCAGCCCCCGCCAGGGCGGGGCTGAGCAGTTC. This sequence encodes CASSPRQGGAEQF. The full-length CDR3 reads as CASSPRQGGAEQFF.